The 29 T cell receptor beta chains listed next were all sequenced from one sample in a study of blood T cell repertoires in COVID-19. TCRdb's copy holds only in-frame clones and misses some; the assay was immunoSEQ multiplex PCR. The sample records tens of thousands of clones, about 82% being singletons. Specimen: peripheral blood. These receptors came from a man between 45 and 60 years old with acute or convalescent COVID-19.

The V and J genes are TRBV6-5 and TRBJ2-5, with D tentatively TRBD2 (5 bases). CDR1 is MNHEY, CDR2 SVGAGI, per germline. V was shortened by 0 bases and J by 5 bases, with 16 bases between the two germline ends. CDR3 size: 16 residues. The CDR3: CASSYSPENPGETQYF. The CDR3 region has the DNA TGTGCCAGCAGTTACTCCCCAGAGAACCCGGGGGAGACCCAGTACTTC.

The genes are TRBV30 and TRBJ2-2; 7 nucleotides match TRBD1. The CDR3 has 16 amino acids. The V and J ends lost 4 bases and 0 bases, in that order; junction bases with no gene match: 8. CDR1 GTSNPN and CDR2 SVGIG come from the germline V gene (reference sequence). The CDR3 coding sequence is TGTGCCTGGACCCGGGACAGAAGTTCGAACACCGGGGAGCTGTTTTTT. Its protein is CAWTRDRSSNTGELFF. Combining the CDR3 with reference TRBV30 and TRBJ2-2 gives the whole variable domain SQTIHQWPATLVQPVGSPLSLECTVEGTSNPNLYWYRQAAGRGLQLLFYSVGIGQISSEVPQNLSASRPQDRQFILSSKKLLLSDSGFYLCAWTRDRSSNTGELFFGEGSRLTVL.

This rearrangement joins TRBV5-5 to TRBJ1-5; 8 nucleotides align to TRBD1. V was pared by 5 bases and J by 2 bases, with 9 bases of the junction left unmatched. The CDR3 extends over 16 amino acids. Germline CDR1 SGHKS, CDR2 YYEKEE (reference sequence). The CDR3 loop reads CASSSTGGWGNQPQHF. CDR3 DNA: TGTGCCAGCAGTTCCACAGGGGGATGGGGCAATCAGCCCCAGCATTTT.

The rearrangement links TRBV7-9 to TRBJ2-1; possible D gene TRBD1, 5 bases. Trimming removed 2 bases from V and 7 bases from J, with 15 bases in between. Germline V gives CDR1 SEHNR, CDR2 FQNEAQ (reference sequence). The CDR3 sequence is 15 residues long. CDR3 sequence reads: CASSLRGAAQNEQFF. The CDR3 nucleotides read TGTGCCAGCAGCTTAAGGGGCGCGGCGCAGAATGAGCAGTTCTTC.

This clone was detected once. V is TRBV9 and J is TRBJ2-5, with 13 bases lining up with TRBD2. The junction had 8 bases not matched to a gene; V was cut back by 4 bases and J by 5 bases. CDR3 length: 16 amino acids. Germline V gene lookup returns CDR1 SGDLS and CDR2 YYNGEE. The DNA for the CDR3 is TGTGCCAGCAGCCCCGGACTAGCGGGGGCCGGGGAGACCCAGTACTTC. The encoded protein is CASSPGLAGAGETQYF.

The chain links TRBV9 to TRBJ1-1, with 7 bases that match TRBD1. Germline V CDR1 and CDR2: SGDLS, YYNGEE. This CDR3 contains 15 residues. The ends lost 4 bases at V and 1 base at J; junction bases unmatched: 7. This CDR3 is CASSLRQGGNTEAFF. Here the CDR3 DNA reads TGTGCCAGCAGCCTACGACAGGGAGGGAACACTGAAGCTTTCTTT.

V is TRBV3-1 (or the pseudogene TRBV3-2) and J is TRBJ1-1, with 11 nucleotides matching TRBD1. The CDR3 consists of 13 residues. J gave up 11 bases and V 3 bases, and 5 bases lay outside the gene matches. Germline V gives CDR1 LGHDT, CDR2 YNNKEL (reference sequence). CDR3 in DNA: TGTGCCAGCAGCCACGGACAGGGGGCGGGGGCTTTCTTT. This gives the protein CASSHGQGAGAFF.

This clone appeared a few times. This chain connects TRBV30 to TRBJ1-1; no reliable D call. The CDR3 spans 13 residues. Trimming left V 0 bases short and J 3 bases short, with 8 bases between. Germline assignment: CDR1 GTSNPN and CDR2 SVGIG (reference sequence). CDR3 in amino acids: CAWSVRRYTEAFF. The DNA for the CDR3 is TGTGCCTGGAGTGTACGGAGGTACACTGAAGCTTTCTTT.

The CDR3 sequence: CASSYRATSDYEQYF. CDR3 coding DNA: TGTGCCAGCAGTTACCGGGCGACTAGCGACTACGAGCAGTACTTC. V is TRBV6-5 and J is TRBJ2-7; 8 bases fit TRBD2. This CDR3 is built from 15 residues. V lost 2 bases to trimming and J lost 3 bases; unmatched junction nucleotides: 6. In germline, CDR1 is MNHEY, CDR2 SVGAGI.

The gene calls are TRBV24-1 and TRBJ2-3, with 12 bases fitting TRBD2. Germline V gene lookup returns CDR1 KGHDR and CDR2 SFDVKD. With 1 base clipped from V and 4 bases from J, the junction kept 2 bases outside the gene matches. CDR3 length equals 16 residues. The CDR3 spells CATSDLLAGGADTQYF. CDR3 DNA sequence: TGTGCCACCAGTGATTTACTAGCGGGAGGCGCAGATACGCAGTATTTT.

The chain is built from TRBV15 and TRBJ2-1; D ambiguous. The CDR3 totals 15 residues. V lost 0 bases and J 4 bases, leaving 10 bases between the germline ends. Per the germline V gene, CDR1 is LNHNV and CDR2 is YYDKDF (reference sequence). CDR3 protein: CATSRDRSTYNEQFF. The CDR3 DNA follows: TGTGCCACCAGCAGAGATCGTAGCACGTACAATGAGCAGTTCTTC. Filled out from reference TRBV15 and TRBJ2-1, the complete variable domain reads DAMVIQNPRYQVTQFGKPVTLSCSQTLNHNVMYWYQQKSSQAPKLLFHYYDKDFNNEADTPDNFQSRRPNTSFCFLDIRSPGLGDTAMYLCATSRDRSTYNEQFFGPGTRLTVL.

In the case of this clone: The identical CDR3 is also encoded by other nucleotide sequences in the sample. The V and J genes are TRBV28 and TRBJ1-4; no clear D gene. Germline assignment: CDR1 MDHEN and CDR2 SYDVKM. Trimming cost V 5 bases and J 0 bases, with 10 bases left between them. The CDR3 consists of 15 residues. DNA for the CDR3: TGTGCCAGCAGTCTGGGCGGGGCAACTAATGAAAAACTGTTTTTT. This translates into CASSLGGATNEKLFF.

This clone appeared once. The chain uses TRBV11-2 and TRBJ2-1; 9 nucleotides line up with TRBD1. CDR3 length equals 16 residues. Per germline, CDR1 SGHAT and CDR2 FQNNGV. Trimming removed 3 bases from V and 7 bases from J; junction bases left unmatched: 10. This CDR3 reads CASSFQSGQGSNEQFF. The DNA of the CDR3 is TGTGCCAGCAGCTTTCAATCGGGACAGGGATCTAATGAGCAGTTCTTC.

The rearrangement links TRBV5-4 to TRBJ1-1, with TRBD1 matching over 8 bases. Germline V lookup: CDR1 SGHNT, CDR2 YYREEE (reference sequence). Unmatched junction bases numbered 12, after V lost 4 bases and J lost 1 base. This CDR3 is 17 amino acids long. CDR3 sequence: CASSPGQAERGNTEAFF. The CDR3 DNA is TGTGCCAGCAGCCCGGGACAGGCCGAGCGGGGGAACACTGAAGCTTTCTTT.

The CDR3 is CASTPQTGGLQPQHF. Here the CDR3 DNA reads TGTGCCAGCACCCCCCAGACAGGGGGACTTCAGCCCCAGCATTTT. V and J are TRBV6-2 or TRBV6-3 and TRBJ1-5; 9 bases map to TRBD1. Per germline, CDR1 MNHEY and CDR2 SVGEGT. After removal of 7 bases from V and 6 bases from J, the junction contained 10 bases not matched to a gene. CDR3 length: 15 residues.

This clone was counted only a few times. The rearrangement joins TRBV14 to TRBJ2-2; D might be TRBD1 (6 bases). V lost 0 bases to trimming and J lost 7 bases, with 6 bases between them. Per the germline V gene, CDR1 is SGHDN and CDR2 is FVKESK. CDR3 length equals 13 residues. The CDR3 is CASSQDRGGELFF. The CDR3 bases are TGTGCCAGCAGCCAAGACAGGGGCGGGGAGCTGTTTTTT.

The V call is TRBV6-5, the J call TRBJ1-1; tentative D call: TRBD1 (5 bases). The CDR3 consists of 15 residues. Trimming stripped 8 bases from V and 0 bases from J, with 16 bases between. Germline V gives CDR1 MNHEY, CDR2 SVGAGI. Here the CDR3 reads CASETMPGMNTEAFF. The CDR3 DNA reads as TGTGCCAGCGAAACGATGCCAGGGATGAACACTGAAGCTTTCTTT.

The chain joins TRBV20-1 to TRBJ1-2; no firm D call. The CDR3 sequence is 9 residues long. Germline values: CDR1 DFQATT, CDR2 SNEGSKA (reference sequence). The CDR3 here is CRHPGGYTF. CDR3 coding DNA: TGCAGGCATCCGGGTGGCTACACCTTC.

The table lists this clone with a few counts. V usage is TRBV28 and J usage is TRBJ1-1, with 8 bases aligning to TRBD1. The V and J ends lost 8 bases and 7 bases, in that order; junction bases with no gene match: 12. This CDR3 region has 14 residues. CDR1 and CDR2 from the germline V gene are MDHEN and SYDVKM. CDR3 nucleotides: TGTGCCAGCTCCAGGGCCCAGGGGGCAAATGAAGCTTTCTTT. Encoded protein: CASSRAQGANEAFF.

This chain joins TRBV4-3 and TRBJ1-5, with TRBD1 matching 9 bases. The CDR3 sequence is 16 residues long. The germline V gene encodes CDR1 LGHNA and CDR2 YSLEER. V lost 3 bases and J lost 4; bases outside the gene matches: 7. In DNA, the CDR3 is TGCGCCAGCAGCCAGGGGACAGGGTTTGAGAATCAGCCCCAGCATTTT. Translating gives CASSQGTGFENQPQHF.

CDR3 residues: CASSLQTAATYEQYF. CDR3 coding DNA: TGCGCCAGCAGCCTACAGACAGCAGCCACCTACGAGCAGTACTTC. The chain combines TRBV4-3 with TRBJ2-7; TRBD1 might be the D (5 bases). CDR1 LGHNA and CDR2 YSLEER come from the germline V gene. This CDR3 contains 15 residues. The germline V and J ends were trimmed by 4 bases and 2 bases, with 15 bases remaining between them.

CDR3 in amino acids: CAWAPGGSIDEQYF. The CDR3 DNA follows: TGTGCCTGGGCCCCCGGCGGGAGTATCGACGAGCAGTACTTC. The chain combines TRBV30 with TRBJ2-7, with 7 bases matching TRBD2. The CDR3 runs 14 residues. The J segment lost 5 bases and the V segment lost 5 bases, leaving 12 bases of the junction unmatched. Per the germline V gene, CDR1 is GTSNPN and CDR2 is SVGIG (reference sequence).

This clone was detected a few times. The CDR3 sequence: CASSTTGGQYNEQFF. CDR3 bases: TGCGCCAGCAGCACCACAGGGGGCCAGTACAATGAGCAGTTCTTC. The rearrangement joins TRBV5-1 to TRBJ2-1; 9 bases map to TRBD1. The V gene's germline CDR1 is SGHRS and CDR2 YFSETQ. The length of the CDR3 is 15 residues. After removal of 4 bases from V and 4 bases from J, the junction contained 6 bases not matched to a gene.

The chain uses TRBV5-8 and TRBJ2-1; 7 nucleotides line up with TRBD1. The CDR3 length is 15 residues. After removal of 3 bases from V and 2 bases from J, the junction contained 5 bases not matched to a gene. Germline assignment: CDR1 SGHTS and CDR2 YDEGEE. CDR3 protein: CASSSGQSAYNEQFF. In DNA, the CDR3 is TGTGCCAGCAGCTCGGGACAGTCTGCCTACAATGAGCAGTTCTTC.

The genes are TRBV5-1 and TRBJ1-1; 11 bases align to TRBD1. Per germline, CDR1 SGHRS and CDR2 YFSETQ. Trimming removed 6 bases from V and 6 bases from J; junction bases left unmatched: 10. The CDR3 runs 15 residues. The CDR3 nucleotides read TGCGCCAGCAAAGGGACAGGGGGTATTGGGGCTGAAGCTTTCTTT. This codes for CASKGTGGIGAEAFF. Supplemented by reference TRBV5-1 and TRBJ1-1, the full variable domain reads KAGVTQTPRYLIKTRGQQVTLSCSPISGHRSVSWYQQTPGQGLQFLFEYFSETQRNKGNFPGRFSGRQFSNSRSEMNVSTLELGDSALYLCASKGTGGIGAEAFFGQGTRLTVV.

The chain joins TRBV28 to TRBJ2-7, with 7 bases identical to TRBD1. Germline trimming cut 10 bases from V and 3 bases from J; bases unmatched to any gene: 6. The CDR3 consists of 12 residues. The germline V gene encodes CDR1 MDHEN and CDR2 SYDVKM. CDR3 nucleotide sequence: TGTGCCACCGCGACAGGGATCTACGAGCAGTACTTC. This gives the protein CATATGIYEQYF.

V gene TRBV7-2 combines with J gene TRBJ1-1; 9 bases are shared with TRBD1. Trimming cost V 1 base and J 5 bases; bases outside gene matches: 2. Germline V CDR1 and CDR2: SGHTA, FQGNSA. This CDR3 has 14 amino acids. DNA of the CDR3: TGTGCCAGCAGCTTAGACAGGGGGCGGACTGAAGCTTTCTTT. Translating gives CASSLDRGRTEAFF.

V and J are TRBV12-5 and TRBJ1-2, with TRBD1 as a possible D gene (6 bases). Looked up from germline, CDR1 is LGHNT and CDR2 is FRNRAP. V shed 0 bases and J shed 6 bases, with 14 bases lying between them. CDR3 length equals 15 residues. The CDR3 reads CASGLVRVGQHGYTF. In nucleotides, the CDR3 is TGTGCTAGTGGTTTGGTACGAGTAGGACAGCATGGCTACACCTTC.

The rearrangement joins TRBV11-2 to TRBJ2-2; 11 bases agree with TRBD2. The germline gives CDR1 SGHAT, CDR2 FQNNGV. The length of the CDR3 is 17 residues. The V and J ends lost 1 base and 4 bases, in that order; junction bases with no gene match: 5. CDR3 nucleotides: TGTGCCAGCAGCTTAGGTTCTAGCGGGGGGTCCACCGGGGAGCTGTTTTTT. Amino acid sequence: CASSLGSSGGSTGELFF.